The source of this T cell receptor (beta chain) is a study of blood T cell repertoires in COVID-19. Some clones are missing from TCRdb's copy, which holds only in-frame ones; the method was immunoSEQ multiplex PCR. The sample has approximately 300,000 clones; 89% are singletons. The junction had 3 bases not matched to a gene; V was cut back by 3 bases and J by 3 bases. The CDR3 has 16 residues. Germline V gene lookup returns CDR1 KGHSH and CDR2 LQKENI. This clone was seen once. This TCR came from a man in his fifties or sixties who had recovered from COVID-19. The chain has TRBV18 and TRBJ2-3; TRBD2 matches at 13 bases. Sequencing was performed on PBMCs or T cells enriched from blood (not recorded which). This chain's CDR3 is CASSPRTSGSTDTQYF. The CDR3 coding sequence is TGTGCCAGCTCACCCCGGACTAGCGGGAGTACAGATACGCAGTATTTT.